This T cell receptor (beta chain) was identified in a study of T-cell reconstitution after alpha-beta-depleted transplantation in children. Concerning this clonotype itself: Its antigen is as yet unknown.

Germline CDR1 GTSNPN, CDR2 SVGIG (reference sequence). The CDR3 length is 14 residues. V dropped 0 bases and J dropped 7 bases, with 12 bases sitting between them. Study-level points and caveats: A year post-transplant, T-cell counts and diversity derived mostly from newly produced T cells. Certain patients had high TCRbeta diversity at day 60, and it came from recipient T cells and thymic progenitors that survived. By about two months after transplant, alpha-beta T cells reportedly arose from several hundred graft clones that had expanded.

For TCRbeta, the library was prepared with unique molecular identifiers. MiXCR, run by TCRdb on the PCR reads, gives a single entry per CDR3 protein. The sample records about 830,000 distinct CDR3 sequences, approximately 15% being singletons. The sequence came from a male patient between 10 and 17 years old who had a stem cell transplant for acute lymphoblastic leukemia, so the T cells may come from the graft donor. Sequencing used PBMCs, mostly from graft donor cells, obtained 360 days after TCRalphabeta/CD19-depleted stem cell transplant. V usage is TRBV30 and J usage is TRBJ1-4, with a tentative D call TRBD1 (5 bases). CDR3 amino acids: CAWSVPGRGEKLFF. The CDR3 DNA sequence: TGTGCCTGGAGTGTACCGGGACGGGGTGAAAAACTGTTTTTT.